One and the same sample provided the 21 T cell receptor beta chains below, sequenced in a study of blood T cells in healthy people across ages. PCR was performed a second time for about 6 to 12 cycles using a sample-barcoded 5' primer and a J-beta primer mix. TCRdb independently ran MiXCR on the 5' RACE reads; one entry per CDR3 protein. Altogether 1.5 million to 2 million distinct CDR3 sequences are present, 30% to 40% being singletons, with the ten largest covering 10% to 12%. The sample comprised blood. Source of these receptors: a woman younger than 45 in good health.

The gene calls are TRBV6-6 and TRBJ1-1, with 9 positions matching TRBD1. Germline CDR1 reads MNHNY; CDR2 reads SVGAGI (reference sequence). V shed 4 bases, J shed 11 bases, and the junction held 5 bases outside the gene matches. The CDR3 totals 12 residues. CDR3 coding DNA: TGTGCCAGCAGTTTTACAGGGGGCGAGGCTTTCTTT. It yields the protein CASSFTGGEAFF.

Only a few counts were recorded for this clonotype. The chain has TRBV20-1 and TRBJ2-7; D ambiguous. Trimming shortened V by 3 bases and J by 3 bases, and 18 bases separated the two germline ends. This CDR3 contains 15 residues. CDR1 and CDR2 from the germline V gene are DFQATT and SNEGSKA (reference sequence). CDR3 bases: TGCAGTGCTAGGCACCCCTCGGTGGGAATCTACGAGCAGTACTTC. This encodes CSARHPSVGIYEQYF.

The rearrangement links TRBV5-1 to TRBJ1-5, with TRBD1 matching 8 bases. The germline V gene has CDR1 SGHRS and CDR2 YFSETQ. V lost 0 bases, J lost 2 bases, and 4 bases stayed unmatched. The CDR3 has 16 residues. As DNA, the CDR3 is TGCGCCAGCAGCTTGGGGCTGACAGGGGGCAATCAGCCCCAGCATTTT. Protein: CASSLGLTGGNQPQHF.

This clonotype has more than one count but fewer than ten. This may come from a read error, since a much larger clone is one base off. The chain joins TRBV20-1 to TRBJ2-1; the D is unclear. The J call may be incorrect, as the DNA end agrees better with TRBJ2-7. This CDR3 is built from 12 residues. The germline V gene encodes CDR1 DFQATT and CDR2 SNEGSKA (reference sequence). CDR3 sequence reads: CSASIIYNEQYF. The CDR3 coding sequence is TGCAGTGCTAGTATAATATACAATGAGCAGTACTTC.

This clonotype came up a few times. The chain has TRBV7-2 and TRBJ2-1; perhaps TRBD2 as D (5 bases). V gave up 5 bases and J gave up 5 bases, with 13 bases separating them. The germline CDR1 and CDR2 sequences are SGHTA and FQGNSA. The CDR3 consists of 14 residues. The CDR3 spells CASSPGYNNNEQFF. In nucleotides, the CDR3 is TGTGCCAGCAGCCCGGGGTATAACAACAATGAGCAGTTCTTC.

The V and J genes are TRBV12-3 or TRBV12-4 and TRBJ2-1, with a possible D match to TRBD2 (5 bases). The CDR3 loop spans 14 amino acids. The V end lost 10 bases, the J end lost 1 base, and 14 bases lay between the germline ends. CDR3 region: CAIHRRASYNEQFF. The CDR3 bases are TGTGCCATCCATCGGCGGGCATCCTACAATGAGCAGTTCTTC.

This sequence joins TRBV29-1 and TRBJ2-5, with 8 bases that match TRBD1. The V gene's germline CDR1 is SQVTM and CDR2 ANQGSEA. V was pared by 4 bases and J by 4 bases, with 2 bases of the junction left unmatched. The CDR3 spans 12 residues. The CDR3 spells CSVGGTGETQYF. The CDR3 nucleotides are TGCAGCGTTGGGGGGACAGGAGAGACCCAGTACTTC. Drawing the rest from reference TRBV29-1 and TRBJ2-5, the complete variable domain is SAVISQKPSRDICQRGTSLTIQCQVDSQVTMMFWYRQQPGQSLTLIATANQGSEATYESGFVIDKFPISRPNLTFSTLTVSNMSPEDSSIYLCSVGGTGETQYFGPGTRLLVL.

This clonotype has a handful of counts. The chain couples TRBV6-2 or TRBV6-3 to TRBJ2-5; TRBD2 matches at 10 bases. The CDR3 spans 15 residues. With 8 bases clipped from V and 4 bases from J, the junction kept 10 bases outside the gene matches. Germline CDR1 is MNHEY and CDR2 is SVGEGT. The CDR3 loop reads CASGPRASGGETQYF. The DNA for the CDR3 is TGTGCCAGCGGCCCCCGGGCTAGCGGGGGAGAGACCCAGTACTTC.

The sample holds one count of this clonotype. This clone may be a read error of a much larger clone one base away. The chain uses TRBV10-3 and TRBJ2-5, with 11 bases that match TRBD1. The J call may be wrong; the DNA end is better matched by TRBJ2-7. The CDR3 loop spans 12 amino acids. Germline loops: CDR1 ENHRY, CDR2 SYGVKD. The CDR3 DNA reads TGTACCATAGGGACAGGGGGACACGAGCAGTACTTC. Translated, it gives CTIGTGGHEQYF.

The chain is built from TRBV6-5 and TRBJ1-1, with D possibly being TRBD1 (6 bases). CDR3 length: 12 amino acids. The V and J ends lost 6 bases and 11 bases respectively, with 16 bases between them. CDR1 MNHEY and CDR2 SVGAGI come from the germline V gene. CDR3 protein: CASSPQQGVAFF. The CDR3 DNA follows: TGTGCCAGCAGCCCACAACAGGGTGTGGCTTTCTTT.

The rearrangement uses TRBV4-1 and TRBJ2-1; 10 nucleotides agree with TRBD2. J gave up 5 bases and V 1 base, and 5 bases lay outside the gene matches. The CDR3 is 16 residues long. Germline V lookup: CDR1 MGHRA, CDR2 YSYEKL. The CDR3 spells CASSQAGAGGHNEQFF. CDR3 nucleotides: TGCGCCAGCAGCCAAGCGGGAGCGGGAGGGCACAATGAGCAGTTCTTC.

The CDR3 coding sequence is TGCAGCGCCCTTGAGGGTTCGACTGAAGCTTTCTTT. This sequence encodes CSALEGSTEAFF. The rearrangement joins TRBV29-1 to TRBJ1-1, with no clear D. The CDR3 is made up of 12 amino acids. Germline V gives CDR1 SQVTM, CDR2 ANQGSEA. V shed 7 bases and J shed 5 bases, with 14 bases lying between them.

This clonotype turned up a few times. The CDR3 coding sequence is TGCAGTGCTAGATCCGGCACAGGGGACGGCTATGGCTACACCTTC. Translated, it gives CSARSGTGDGYGYTF. The V and J genes are TRBV20-1 and TRBJ1-2; 7 nucleotides align to TRBD1. The CDR3 extends over 15 amino acids. Trimming at V came to 2 bases and at J to 4 bases, leaving 10 bases not matched to a gene. The germline gives CDR1 DFQATT, CDR2 SNEGSKA (reference sequence).

The sample holds a few counts of this clonotype. This chain connects TRBV28 to TRBJ2-7; 9 bases agree with TRBD1. V lost 5 bases, J lost 2 bases, and 10 bases stayed unmatched. The CDR3 consists of 16 residues. Per the germline V gene, CDR1 is MDHEN and CDR2 is SYDVKM. CDR3 coding DNA: TGTGCCAGCAGTGGGAACCCGGGACAGGGAACCTACGAGCAGTACTTC. Translating it yields CASSGNPGQGTYEQYF.

The genes are TRBV28 and TRBJ2-1; 13 nucleotides agree with TRBD2. V was clipped by 7 bases and J by 10 bases; unmatched bases: 10. Germline assignment: CDR1 MDHEN and CDR2 SYDVKM. The CDR3 runs 15 residues. The CDR3: CASNYGLAGVKEQFF. DNA of the CDR3: TGTGCCAGCAACTACGGACTAGCGGGAGTTAAAGAGCAGTTCTTC.

This clonotype has more than one count but fewer than ten. The rearrangement joins TRBV6-2 or TRBV6-3 to TRBJ2-1, with 8 nucleotides matching TRBD2. Germline CDR1 is MNHEY and CDR2 is SVGEGT. The length of the CDR3 is 16 residues. V lost 6 bases, J lost 2 bases, and 9 bases stayed unmatched. CDR3 sequence: CASSPGGAGTYNEQFF. Written as DNA, the CDR3 is TGTGCCAGCAGCCCCGGGGGGGCTGGGACCTACAATGAGCAGTTCTTC.

The chain joins TRBV7-2 to TRBJ1-5; perhaps TRBD1 as D (6 bases). CDR1 is SGHTA, CDR2 FQGNSA, per germline. This CDR3 spans 15 amino acids. V gave up 1 base and J gave up 0 bases, with 7 bases separating them. This CDR3 reads CASSLVTGSNQPQHF. In DNA form, the CDR3 reads TGTGCCAGCAGCTTAGTGACAGGTAGCAATCAGCCCCAGCATTTT.

This clonotype has ten or more counts. V usage is TRBV6-6 and J usage is TRBJ1-2; a possible D gene is TRBD1 (6 bases). Trimming removed 0 bases from V and 4 bases from J, with 9 bases in between. CDR1 and CDR2 (germline): MNHNY, SVGAGI (reference sequence). The CDR3 runs 14 residues. CDR3: CASSYSTGAYGYTF. As DNA, the CDR3 is TGTGCCAGCAGTTACTCAACGGGGGCCTATGGCTACACCTTC.

This clonotype appeared a few times. The chain carries TRBV28 and TRBJ2-7, with 13 bases identical to TRBD2. Germline CDR1 is MDHEN and CDR2 is SYDVKM. The V gene end was trimmed by 3 bases and the J gene end by 6 bases; junction bases not matched to a gene: 5. The CDR3 runs to 15 residues. CDR3 in amino acids: CASSFGLAGVAEQYF. The CDR3 DNA is TGTGCCAGCAGTTTCGGACTAGCGGGAGTCGCCGAGCAGTACTTC.

The rearrangement joins TRBV5-4 to TRBJ2-3; no reliable D call. V dropped 2 bases and J dropped 1 base, with 5 bases sitting between them. The CDR3 length is 13 residues. Per germline, CDR1 SGHNT and CDR2 YYREEE (reference sequence). CDR3 residues: CASSFFRTDTQYF. The CDR3 region has the DNA TGTGCCAGCAGCTTTTTCCGCACAGATACGCAGTATTTT.

This chain connects TRBV6-1 to TRBJ1-6, with D unresolved. This CDR3 is 13 amino acids long. The V end lost 1 base, the J end lost 7 bases, and 5 bases lay between the germline ends. CDR1 MNHNS and CDR2 SASEGT come from the germline V gene. The CDR3 sequence is CASSEVSNSPLHF. CDR3 nucleotides: TGTGCCAGCAGTGAAGTCAGCAATTCACCCCTCCACTTT.